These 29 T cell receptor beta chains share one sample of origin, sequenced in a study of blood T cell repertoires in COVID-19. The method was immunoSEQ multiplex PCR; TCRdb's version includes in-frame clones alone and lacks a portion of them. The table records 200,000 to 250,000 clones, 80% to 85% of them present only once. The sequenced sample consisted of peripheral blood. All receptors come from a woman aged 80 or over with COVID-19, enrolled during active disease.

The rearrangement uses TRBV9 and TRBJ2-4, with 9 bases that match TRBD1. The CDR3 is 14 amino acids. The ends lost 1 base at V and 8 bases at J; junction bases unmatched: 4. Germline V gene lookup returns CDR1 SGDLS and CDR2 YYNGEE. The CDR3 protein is CASSVSGQGHIQYF. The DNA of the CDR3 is TGTGCCAGCAGCGTATCGGGACAGGGCCACATTCAGTACTTC.

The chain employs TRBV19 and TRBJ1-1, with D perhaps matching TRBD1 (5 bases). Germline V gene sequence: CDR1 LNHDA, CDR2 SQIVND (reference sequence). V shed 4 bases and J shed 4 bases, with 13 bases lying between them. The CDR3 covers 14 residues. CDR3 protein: CASSTRDSTTEAFF. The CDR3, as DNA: TGTGCCAGTAGTACCCGGGACTCGACCACTGAAGCTTTCTTT.

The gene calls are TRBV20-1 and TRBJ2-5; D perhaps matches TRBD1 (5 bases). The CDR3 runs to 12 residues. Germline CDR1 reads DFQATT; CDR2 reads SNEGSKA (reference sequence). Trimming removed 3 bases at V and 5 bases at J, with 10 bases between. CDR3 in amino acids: CSASRGGETQYF. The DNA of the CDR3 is TGCAGTGCTAGTAGGGGTGGGGAGACCCAGTACTTC.

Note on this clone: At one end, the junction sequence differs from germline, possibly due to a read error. The CDR3 protein is CASSQGQALDF. CDR3 nucleotide sequence: TGCGCCAGCAGCCAGGGACAAGCTCTAGACTTC. The chain couples TRBV4-1 to TRBJ2-7; D may be TRBD1 (6 bases). The V gene's germline CDR1 is MGHRA and CDR2 YSYEKL. The CDR3 extends over 11 amino acids.

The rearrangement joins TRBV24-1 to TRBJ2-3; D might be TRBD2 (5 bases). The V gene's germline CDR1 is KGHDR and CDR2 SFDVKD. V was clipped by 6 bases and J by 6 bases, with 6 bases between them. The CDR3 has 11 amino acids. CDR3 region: CATSWEDTQYF. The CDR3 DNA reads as TGTGCCACCAGTTGGGAGGATACGCAGTATTTT.

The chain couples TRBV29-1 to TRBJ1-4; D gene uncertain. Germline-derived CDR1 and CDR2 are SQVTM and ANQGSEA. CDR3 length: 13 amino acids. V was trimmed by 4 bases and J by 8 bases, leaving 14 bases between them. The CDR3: CSVAVGEWEKLFF. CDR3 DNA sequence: TGCAGCGTTGCCGTCGGGGAATGGGAAAAACTGTTTTTT. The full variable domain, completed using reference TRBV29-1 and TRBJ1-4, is SAVISQKPSRDICQRGTSLTIQCQVDSQVTMMFWYRQQPGQSLTLIATANQGSEATYESGFVIDKFPISRPNLTFSTLTVSNMSPEDSSIYLCSVAVGEWEKLFFGSGTQLSVL.

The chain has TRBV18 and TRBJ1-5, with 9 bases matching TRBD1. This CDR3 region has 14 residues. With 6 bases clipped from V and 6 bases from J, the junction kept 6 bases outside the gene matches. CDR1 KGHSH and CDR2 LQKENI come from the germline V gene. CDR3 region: CASSIQGAGQPQHF. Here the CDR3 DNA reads TGTGCCAGCTCTATACAGGGGGCTGGTCAGCCCCAGCATTTT.

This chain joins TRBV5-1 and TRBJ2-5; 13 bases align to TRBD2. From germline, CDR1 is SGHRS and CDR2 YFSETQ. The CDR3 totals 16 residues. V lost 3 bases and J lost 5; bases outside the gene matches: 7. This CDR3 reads CASSSTSGRGEETQYF. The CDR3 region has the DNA TGCGCCAGCAGCTCCACTAGCGGGAGGGGAGAGGAGACCCAGTACTTC.

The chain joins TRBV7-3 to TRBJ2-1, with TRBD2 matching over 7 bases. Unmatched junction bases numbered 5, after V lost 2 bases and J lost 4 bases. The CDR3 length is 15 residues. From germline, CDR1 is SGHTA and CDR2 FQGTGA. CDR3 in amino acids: CASSLVGGSYNEQFF. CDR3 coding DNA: TGTGCCAGCAGCTTAGTCGGCGGGAGTTACAATGAGCAGTTCTTC. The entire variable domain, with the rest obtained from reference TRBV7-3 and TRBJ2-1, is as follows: GAGVSQTPSNKVTEKGKYVELRCDPISGHTALYWYRQSLGQGPEFLIYFQGTGAADDSGLPNDRFFAVRPEGSVSTLKIQRTERGDSAVYLCASSLVGGSYNEQFFGPGTRLTVL.

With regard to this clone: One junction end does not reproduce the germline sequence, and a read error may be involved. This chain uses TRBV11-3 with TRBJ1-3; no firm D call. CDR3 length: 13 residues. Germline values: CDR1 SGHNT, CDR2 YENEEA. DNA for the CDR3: TGTGCCAGCAGCCTAGAAGAGGGAAACACCATATATTTT. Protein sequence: CASSLEEGNTIYF.

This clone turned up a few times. CDR3 protein: CSVALAGVYNEQFF. CDR3 in DNA: TGCAGCGTTGCTCTAGCGGGGGTTTACAATGAGCAGTTCTTC. This rearrangement joins TRBV29-1 to TRBJ2-1; TRBD2 agrees at 10 bases. CDR1 and CDR2 from the germline V gene are SQVTM and ANQGSEA. The trim removed 4 bases at V and 4 bases at J, leaving 4 bases unmatched. The CDR3 has 14 amino acids.

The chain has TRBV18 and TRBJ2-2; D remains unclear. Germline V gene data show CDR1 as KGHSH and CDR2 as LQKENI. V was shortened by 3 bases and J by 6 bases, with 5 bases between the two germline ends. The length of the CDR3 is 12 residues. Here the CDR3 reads CASSPVPGELFF. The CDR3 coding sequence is TGTGCCAGCTCACCCGTCCCCGGGGAGCTGTTTTTT.

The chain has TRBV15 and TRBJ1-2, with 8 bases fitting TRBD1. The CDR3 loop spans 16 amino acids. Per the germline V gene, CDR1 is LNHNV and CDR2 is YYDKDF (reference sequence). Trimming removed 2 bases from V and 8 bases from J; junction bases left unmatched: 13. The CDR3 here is CATSRSRGQNSLGYTF. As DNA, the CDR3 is TGTGCCACCAGCAGAAGCAGGGGGCAAAACTCCCTCGGCTACACCTTC.

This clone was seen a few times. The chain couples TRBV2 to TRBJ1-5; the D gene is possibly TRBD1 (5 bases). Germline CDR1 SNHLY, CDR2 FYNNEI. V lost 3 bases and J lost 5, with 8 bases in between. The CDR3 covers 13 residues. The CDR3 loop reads CASSDWGDQPQHF. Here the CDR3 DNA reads TGTGCCAGCAGTGACTGGGGGGATCAGCCCCAGCATTTT. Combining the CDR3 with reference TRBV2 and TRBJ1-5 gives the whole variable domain EPEVTQTPSHQVTQMGQEVILRCVPISNHLYFYWYRQILGQKVEFLVSFYNNEISEKSEIFDDQFSVERPDGSNFTLKIRSTKLEDSAMYFCASSDWGDQPQHFGDGTRLSIL.

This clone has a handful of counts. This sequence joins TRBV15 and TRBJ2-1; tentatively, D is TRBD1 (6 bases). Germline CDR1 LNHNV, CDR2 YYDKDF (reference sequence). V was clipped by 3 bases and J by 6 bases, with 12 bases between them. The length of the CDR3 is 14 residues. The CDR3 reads CATSSGTFRNEQFF. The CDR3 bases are TGTGCCACCAGCAGTGGGACATTTCGCAATGAGCAGTTCTTC.

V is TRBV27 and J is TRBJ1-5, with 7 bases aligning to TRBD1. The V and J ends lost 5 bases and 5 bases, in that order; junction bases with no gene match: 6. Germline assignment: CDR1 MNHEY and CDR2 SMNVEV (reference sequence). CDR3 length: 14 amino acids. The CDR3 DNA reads TGTGCCAGCAGTCACGACAGGGCCTATCAGCCCCAGCATTTT. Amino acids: CASSHDRAYQPQHF.

DNA of the CDR3: TGCGCCAGCAGATTACAGGGATATGCTTACGAGCAGTACTTC. It is translated as CASRLQGYAYEQYF. The chain has TRBV5-1 and TRBJ2-7, with D perhaps TRBD1 (6 bases). CDR1 SGHRS and CDR2 YFSETQ come from the germline V gene. The CDR3 has 14 residues. Trimming took off 5 bases at V and 4 bases at J, with 16 bases between the two ends.

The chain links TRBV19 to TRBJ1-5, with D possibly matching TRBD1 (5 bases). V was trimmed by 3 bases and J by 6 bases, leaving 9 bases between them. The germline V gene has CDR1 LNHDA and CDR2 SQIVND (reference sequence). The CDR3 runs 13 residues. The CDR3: CASSISRVQPQHF. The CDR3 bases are TGTGCCAGTAGTATCAGCAGGGTTCAGCCCCAGCATTTT. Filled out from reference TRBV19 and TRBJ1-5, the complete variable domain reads DGGITQSPKYLFRKEGQNVTLSCEQNLNHDAMYWYRQDPGQGLRLIYYSQIVNDFQKGDIAEGYSVSREKKESFPLTVTSAQKNPTAFYLCASSISRVQPQHFGDGTRLSIL.

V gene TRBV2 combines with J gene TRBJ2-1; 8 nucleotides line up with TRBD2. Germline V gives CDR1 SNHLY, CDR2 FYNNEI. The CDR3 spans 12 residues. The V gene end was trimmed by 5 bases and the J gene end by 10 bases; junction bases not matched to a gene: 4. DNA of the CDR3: TGTGCCAGCAGTTATAGCGGGATAGAGCAGTTCTTC. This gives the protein CASSYSGIEQFF.

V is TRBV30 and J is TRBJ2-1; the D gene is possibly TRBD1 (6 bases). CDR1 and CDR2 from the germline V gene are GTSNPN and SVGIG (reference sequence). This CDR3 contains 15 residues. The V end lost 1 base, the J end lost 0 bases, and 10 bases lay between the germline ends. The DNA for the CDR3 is TGTGCCTGGAGTGGTACAGGGAGCTCCTACAATGAGCAGTTCTTC. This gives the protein CAWSGTGSSYNEQFF.

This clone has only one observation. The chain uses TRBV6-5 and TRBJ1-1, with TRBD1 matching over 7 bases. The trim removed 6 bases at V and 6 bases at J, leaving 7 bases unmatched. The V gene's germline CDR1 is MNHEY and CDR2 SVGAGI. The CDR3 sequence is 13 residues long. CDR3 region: CASSPTGYSEAFF. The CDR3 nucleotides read TGTGCCAGCAGCCCGACAGGGTACTCTGAAGCTTTCTTT.

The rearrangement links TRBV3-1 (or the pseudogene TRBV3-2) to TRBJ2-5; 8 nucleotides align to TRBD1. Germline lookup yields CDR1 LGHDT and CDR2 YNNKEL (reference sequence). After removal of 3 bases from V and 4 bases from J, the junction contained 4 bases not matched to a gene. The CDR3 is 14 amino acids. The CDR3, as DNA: TGTGCCAGCAGCCAGCTCGGGACAGGAGAGACCCAGTACTTC. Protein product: CASSQLGTGETQYF.

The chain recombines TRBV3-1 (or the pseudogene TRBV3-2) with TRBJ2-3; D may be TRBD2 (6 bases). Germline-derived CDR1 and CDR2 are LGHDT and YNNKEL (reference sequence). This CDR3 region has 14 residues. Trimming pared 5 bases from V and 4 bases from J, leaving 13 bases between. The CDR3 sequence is CASSVREPPDTQYF. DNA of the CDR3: TGTGCCAGCAGCGTACGGGAGCCCCCAGATACGCAGTATTTT.

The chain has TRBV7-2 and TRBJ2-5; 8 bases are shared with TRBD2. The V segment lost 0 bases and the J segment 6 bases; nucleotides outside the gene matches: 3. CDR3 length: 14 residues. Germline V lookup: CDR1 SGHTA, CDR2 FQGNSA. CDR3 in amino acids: CASSLAVAGKTQYF. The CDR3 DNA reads TGTGCCAGCAGCTTAGCCGTAGCGGGGAAGACCCAGTACTTC. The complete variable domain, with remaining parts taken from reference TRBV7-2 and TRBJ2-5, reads GAGVSQSPSNKVTEKGKDVELRCDPISGHTALYWYRQSLGQGLEFLIYFQGNSAPDKSGLPSDRFSAERTGGSVSTLTIQRTQQEDSAVYLCASSLAVAGKTQYFGPGTRLLVL.

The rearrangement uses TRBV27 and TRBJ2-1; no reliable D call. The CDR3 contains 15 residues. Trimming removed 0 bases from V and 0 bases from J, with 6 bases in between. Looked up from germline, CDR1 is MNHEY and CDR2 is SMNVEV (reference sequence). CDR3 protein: CASSLSSSSYNEQFF. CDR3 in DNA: TGTGCCAGCAGTTTATCTTCCAGCTCCTACAATGAGCAGTTCTTC.

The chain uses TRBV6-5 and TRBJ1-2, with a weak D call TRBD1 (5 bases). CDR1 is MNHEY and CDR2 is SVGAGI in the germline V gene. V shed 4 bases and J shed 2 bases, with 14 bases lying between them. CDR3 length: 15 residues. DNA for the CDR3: TGTGCCAGCAGTTTGTCCGGGACTGGGAACTATGGCTACACCTTC. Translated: CASSLSGTGNYGYTF.

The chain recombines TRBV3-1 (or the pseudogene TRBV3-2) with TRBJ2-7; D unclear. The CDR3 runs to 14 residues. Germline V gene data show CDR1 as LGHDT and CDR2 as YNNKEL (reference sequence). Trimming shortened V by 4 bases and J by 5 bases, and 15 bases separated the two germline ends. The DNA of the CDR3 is TGTGCCAGCAGCCCTACTCCACCCATTCACGAGCAGTACTTC. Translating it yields CASSPTPPIHEQYF.

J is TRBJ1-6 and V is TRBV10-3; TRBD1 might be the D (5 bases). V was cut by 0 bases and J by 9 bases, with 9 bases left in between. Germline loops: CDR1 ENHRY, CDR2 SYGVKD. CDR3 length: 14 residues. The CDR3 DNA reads TGTGCCATCAGTGAGTCCGACAGTAGTTCACCCCTCCACTTT. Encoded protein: CAISESDSSSPLHF.

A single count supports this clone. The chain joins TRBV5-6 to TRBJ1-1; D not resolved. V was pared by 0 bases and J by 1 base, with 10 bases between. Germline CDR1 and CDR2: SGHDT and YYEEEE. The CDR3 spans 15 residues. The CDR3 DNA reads TGTGCCAGCAGCTTGGCCGGGATGAAGAACACTGAAGCTTTCTTT. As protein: CASSLAGMKNTEAFF. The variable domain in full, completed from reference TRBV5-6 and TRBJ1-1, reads DAGVTQSPTHLIKTRGQQVTLRCSPKSGHDTVSWYQQALGQGPQFIFQYYEEEERQRGNFPDRFSGHQFPNYSSELNVNALLLGDSALYLCASSLAGMKNTEAFFGQGTRLTVV.